The subject of this entry is one TCR beta chain. Antigen: not known. This PCR relied on a set of 60 Vbeta primers and 13 Jbeta primers. TCRdb's table, derived via immunoSEQ multiplex PCR, lists solely in-frame clones and lacks some. Here the sample spans 200,000 to 250,000 clones, over 65% being singletons. The data derive from a study of cytomegalovirus exposure and HLA in healthy donors. General study findings and limits: An observed cluster of highly shared sequence variants was recorded as a likely sequencing artifact.

V was trimmed by 6 bases and J by 5 bases, leaving 16 bases between them. The length of the CDR3 is 15 residues. Germline V gives CDR1 MDHEN, CDR2 SYDVKM. This sequence joins TRBV28 and TRBJ1-4; D remains ambiguous. The receptor's source is a young man in good health and CMV-seronegative. Source material: PBMCs. CDR3 protein: CASSFTGITNEKLFF. The CDR3 DNA reads as TGTGCCAGCAGCTTTACCGGGATTACCAATGAAAAACTGTTTTTT.